The T cell receptor (beta chain) under discussion was sequenced for a study of response to subunit inactivated influenza vaccine. The study's findings and limits: T cells newly recruited by each seasonal influenza vaccination are few, the authors suggested.

This CDR3 region has 16 residues. The germline V and J ends were trimmed by 3 bases and 2 bases, with 14 bases remaining between them. Germline V gene lookup returns CDR1 LGHDT and CDR2 YNNKEL (reference sequence). This clonotype was seen more than once but under ten times. Antigen specificity is unknown. MiXCR, run by TCRdb on the RT-PCR reads, gives a single entry per CDR3 protein. The sample has just over 300,000 distinct CDR3 sequences; roughly 22% are singletons. V usage is TRBV3-1 and J usage is TRBJ2-1; D might be TRBD1 (6 bases). Sequencing used PBMCs from blood, obtained less than 22 months after vaccination. The source is a man between 50 and 70 years old who received an inactivated influenza vaccine. The CDR3 nucleotides are TGTGCCAGCAGCCATTTTACAGGGTTTGCCTACAATGAGCAGTTCTTC. It yields the protein CASSHFTGFAYNEQFF.